This T cell receptor (beta chain) was observed in a study of shared clonotypes between healthy human individuals. The study, taken as a whole, reports: An expected dependence of interdonor clonotype sharing on sequencing depth was noted. A handful of donors showed sharing of around 5.3% of naive CD4 clonotypes.

An even split of each subset's genomic DNA across several immunoSEQ plates was performed. Methods used by the authors: As immunoSEQ supplied junction-only sequences (without quality scores), filtering differed. TCRdb's table, derived via immunoSEQ multiplex PCR, lists solely in-frame clones and lacks some. The V and J calls and the clone size are those of that table, but D and trimming were determined from the DNA. The profile covers about 2.5 million clones, with just under 95% appearing a single time and approximately 0.4% taken by the ten largest. A word on this clone: What it binds is not known.

The V end lost 0 bases, the J end lost 5 bases, and 4 bases lay between the germline ends. Looked up from germline, CDR1 is MGHRA and CDR2 is YSYEKL. The CDR3 covers 13 residues. This chain links TRBV4-1 with TRBJ2-2; D remains unclear. The source material was naive CD4+ T cells from PBMCs. Subset in this sample: CD45RA+ positively selected. The receptor was isolated from a man aged 18 to 30 in good health. Some clones in this sample may be carry-over from other donors' samples. CDR3 bases: TGCGCCAGCAGCCAAGATATTACCGGGGAGCTGTTTTTT. This sequence encodes CASSQDITGELFF.